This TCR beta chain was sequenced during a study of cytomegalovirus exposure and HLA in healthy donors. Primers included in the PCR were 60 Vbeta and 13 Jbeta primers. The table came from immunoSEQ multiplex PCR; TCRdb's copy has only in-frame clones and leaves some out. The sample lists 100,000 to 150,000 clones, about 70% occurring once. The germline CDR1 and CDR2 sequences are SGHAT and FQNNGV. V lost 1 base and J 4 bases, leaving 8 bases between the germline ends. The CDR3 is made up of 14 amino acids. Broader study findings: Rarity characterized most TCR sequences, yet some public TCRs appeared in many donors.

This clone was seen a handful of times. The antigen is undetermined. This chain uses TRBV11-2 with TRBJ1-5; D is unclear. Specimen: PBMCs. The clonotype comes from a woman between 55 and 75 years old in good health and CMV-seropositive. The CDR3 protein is CASSLGGGNQPQHF. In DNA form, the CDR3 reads TGTGCCAGCAGCTTAGGCGGCGGAAATCAGCCCCAGCATTTT.